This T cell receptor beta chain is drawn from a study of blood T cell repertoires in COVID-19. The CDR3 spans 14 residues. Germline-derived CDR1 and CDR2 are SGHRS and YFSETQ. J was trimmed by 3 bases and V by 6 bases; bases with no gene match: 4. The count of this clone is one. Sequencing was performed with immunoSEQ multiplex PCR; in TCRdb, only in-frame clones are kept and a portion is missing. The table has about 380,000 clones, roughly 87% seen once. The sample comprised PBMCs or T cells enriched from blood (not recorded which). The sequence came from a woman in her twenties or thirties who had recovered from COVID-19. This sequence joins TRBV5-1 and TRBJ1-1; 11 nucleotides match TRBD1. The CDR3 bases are TGCGCCAGCACCACGGGACAGGGGGACACTGAAGCTTTCTTT. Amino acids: CASTTGQGDTEAFF.